Each of the 2 T cell receptor beta chains below was sequenced from the same sample in a study of cytomegalovirus exposure and HLA in healthy donors. Only in-frame clones appear in the TCRdb table, and some are missing; sequencing was by immunoSEQ multiplex PCR. The sample contains about 73,000 clones, around 96% of which appear only once. The sample comprised PBMCs. These receptors were collected from a man between 18 and 29 years old in good health and CMV-seronegative.

This clone was seen more than once but under ten times. This chain uses TRBV6-1 with TRBJ2-3, with D possibly being TRBD2 (6 bases). V lost 10 bases, J lost 5 bases, and 22 bases lay in between. The CDR3 covers 15 residues. The germline gives CDR1 MNHNS, CDR2 SASEGT. Written as DNA, the CDR3 is TGTGCCATCTCGAACTGGGGGGATCCGGGAGATACGCAGTATTTT. It is translated as CAISNWGDPGDTQYF.

The V gene is TRBV25-1, the J gene TRBJ2-5; 9 bases agree with TRBD2. Trimming at V came to 1 base and at J to 4 bases, leaving 7 bases not matched to a gene. This CDR3 has 16 residues. CDR1 and CDR2 from the germline V gene are MGHDK and SYGVNS. CDR3 DNA: TGTGCCAGCAGTGAATCAGGTCTAGCGGGGAGAGAGACCCAGTACTTC. Translated, it gives CASSESGLAGRETQYF. The whole variable domain, remainder taken from reference TRBV25-1 and TRBJ2-5, is EADIYQTPRYLVIGTGKKITLECSQTMGHDKMYWYQQDPGMELHLIHYSYGVNSTEKGDLSSESTVSRIRTEHFPLTLESARPSHTSQYLCASSESGLAGRETQYFGPGTRLLVL.